This T cell receptor (beta chain) appears in the sequencing data of a study of cytomegalovirus exposure and HLA in healthy donors. The study, taken as a whole, reports: In a later analysis, V- and J-gene trimming of beta chains associated with a DCLRE1C missense variant, replicated independently.

60 Vbeta and 13 Jbeta primers were used in PCR. Assay: immunoSEQ multiplex PCR; the TCRdb copy retains only in-frame clones and omits some. The sample records some 150,000 clones, nearly 80% being singletons. V lost 0 bases to trimming and J lost 7 bases, with 18 bases between them. This CDR3 is built from 16 residues. Per the germline V gene, CDR1 is MNHEY and CDR2 is SMNVEV (reference sequence). All donors participated as healthy donors of bone marrow. As to this clone: What it recognizes is unknown.

The chain has TRBV27 and TRBJ1-2; D possibly corresponds to TRBD1 (6 bases). The specimen sequenced was PBMCs. The clonotype was recovered from a man in his forties in good health and CMV-seropositive. CDR3 amino acids: CASSLSRAGVSTGYTF. The DNA for the CDR3 is TGTGCCAGCAGTTTATCCCGGGCAGGGGTATCGACTGGCTACACCTTC.